This T cell receptor beta chain was captured in a study of spatial heterogeneity in lung cancer. For the study at large: Samples were obtained from some 72 donors, all untreated early-stage non-small cell lung cancer patients.

Described time point: blood at routine non-recurrence follow-up after resection. The authors sequenced whole RNA from tumor, nontumor lung or frozen PBMC without sorting. The CDR3 is 15 residues long. Germline V gene data show CDR1 as MNHEY and CDR2 as SMNVEV (reference sequence). Trimming removed 4 bases from V and 5 bases from J; junction bases left unmatched: 8. TCRdb processed the 5' RACE reads anew with MiXCR; each CDR3 protein has one entry. The data contain about 120,000 distinct CDR3 sequences, roughly a tenth of them singletons. In this sample, this clonotype turned up once. V is TRBV27 and J is TRBJ2-5; 9 bases are shared with TRBD2. The clonotype was recovered from a female donor with early-stage non-small cell lung cancer. The input for sequencing was PBMCs, taken at follow-up. CDR3 loop: CASSSRREGRETQYF. CDR3 bases: TGTGCCAGCAGTTCCCGGCGGGAGGGCCGCGAGACCCAGTACTTC.